This T cell receptor (beta chain) was identified during a study of cytomegalovirus exposure and HLA in healthy donors. Details on this clone: Its specificity is unknown.

Study outcomes and limitations: Other equally common chains were less clonally expanded than HLA-associated TCR beta chains, a later analysis showed.

In the PCR, 60 Vbeta and 13 Jbeta primers were used. The table came from immunoSEQ multiplex PCR; TCRdb's copy has only in-frame clones and leaves some out. Among a few hundred thousand clones, 85% to 95% were seen once, and the ten largest hold 1.7%. Every donor was a healthy person donating bone marrow. The TCR was taken from a girl aged 2 to 9 in good health and CMV-seronegative. Input material: PBMCs.

The CDR3 bases are TGTGCCAGCAGCTTAGTCCTAGCTGACTCCTACGAGCAGTACTTC. Translating it yields CASSLVLADSYEQYF. The chain recombines TRBV7-9 with TRBJ2-7; a possible D gene is TRBD2 (5 bases). The germline V and J ends were trimmed by 1 base and 0 bases, with 10 bases remaining between them. The V gene's germline CDR1 is SEHNR and CDR2 FQNEAQ (reference sequence). CDR3 length: 15 residues.